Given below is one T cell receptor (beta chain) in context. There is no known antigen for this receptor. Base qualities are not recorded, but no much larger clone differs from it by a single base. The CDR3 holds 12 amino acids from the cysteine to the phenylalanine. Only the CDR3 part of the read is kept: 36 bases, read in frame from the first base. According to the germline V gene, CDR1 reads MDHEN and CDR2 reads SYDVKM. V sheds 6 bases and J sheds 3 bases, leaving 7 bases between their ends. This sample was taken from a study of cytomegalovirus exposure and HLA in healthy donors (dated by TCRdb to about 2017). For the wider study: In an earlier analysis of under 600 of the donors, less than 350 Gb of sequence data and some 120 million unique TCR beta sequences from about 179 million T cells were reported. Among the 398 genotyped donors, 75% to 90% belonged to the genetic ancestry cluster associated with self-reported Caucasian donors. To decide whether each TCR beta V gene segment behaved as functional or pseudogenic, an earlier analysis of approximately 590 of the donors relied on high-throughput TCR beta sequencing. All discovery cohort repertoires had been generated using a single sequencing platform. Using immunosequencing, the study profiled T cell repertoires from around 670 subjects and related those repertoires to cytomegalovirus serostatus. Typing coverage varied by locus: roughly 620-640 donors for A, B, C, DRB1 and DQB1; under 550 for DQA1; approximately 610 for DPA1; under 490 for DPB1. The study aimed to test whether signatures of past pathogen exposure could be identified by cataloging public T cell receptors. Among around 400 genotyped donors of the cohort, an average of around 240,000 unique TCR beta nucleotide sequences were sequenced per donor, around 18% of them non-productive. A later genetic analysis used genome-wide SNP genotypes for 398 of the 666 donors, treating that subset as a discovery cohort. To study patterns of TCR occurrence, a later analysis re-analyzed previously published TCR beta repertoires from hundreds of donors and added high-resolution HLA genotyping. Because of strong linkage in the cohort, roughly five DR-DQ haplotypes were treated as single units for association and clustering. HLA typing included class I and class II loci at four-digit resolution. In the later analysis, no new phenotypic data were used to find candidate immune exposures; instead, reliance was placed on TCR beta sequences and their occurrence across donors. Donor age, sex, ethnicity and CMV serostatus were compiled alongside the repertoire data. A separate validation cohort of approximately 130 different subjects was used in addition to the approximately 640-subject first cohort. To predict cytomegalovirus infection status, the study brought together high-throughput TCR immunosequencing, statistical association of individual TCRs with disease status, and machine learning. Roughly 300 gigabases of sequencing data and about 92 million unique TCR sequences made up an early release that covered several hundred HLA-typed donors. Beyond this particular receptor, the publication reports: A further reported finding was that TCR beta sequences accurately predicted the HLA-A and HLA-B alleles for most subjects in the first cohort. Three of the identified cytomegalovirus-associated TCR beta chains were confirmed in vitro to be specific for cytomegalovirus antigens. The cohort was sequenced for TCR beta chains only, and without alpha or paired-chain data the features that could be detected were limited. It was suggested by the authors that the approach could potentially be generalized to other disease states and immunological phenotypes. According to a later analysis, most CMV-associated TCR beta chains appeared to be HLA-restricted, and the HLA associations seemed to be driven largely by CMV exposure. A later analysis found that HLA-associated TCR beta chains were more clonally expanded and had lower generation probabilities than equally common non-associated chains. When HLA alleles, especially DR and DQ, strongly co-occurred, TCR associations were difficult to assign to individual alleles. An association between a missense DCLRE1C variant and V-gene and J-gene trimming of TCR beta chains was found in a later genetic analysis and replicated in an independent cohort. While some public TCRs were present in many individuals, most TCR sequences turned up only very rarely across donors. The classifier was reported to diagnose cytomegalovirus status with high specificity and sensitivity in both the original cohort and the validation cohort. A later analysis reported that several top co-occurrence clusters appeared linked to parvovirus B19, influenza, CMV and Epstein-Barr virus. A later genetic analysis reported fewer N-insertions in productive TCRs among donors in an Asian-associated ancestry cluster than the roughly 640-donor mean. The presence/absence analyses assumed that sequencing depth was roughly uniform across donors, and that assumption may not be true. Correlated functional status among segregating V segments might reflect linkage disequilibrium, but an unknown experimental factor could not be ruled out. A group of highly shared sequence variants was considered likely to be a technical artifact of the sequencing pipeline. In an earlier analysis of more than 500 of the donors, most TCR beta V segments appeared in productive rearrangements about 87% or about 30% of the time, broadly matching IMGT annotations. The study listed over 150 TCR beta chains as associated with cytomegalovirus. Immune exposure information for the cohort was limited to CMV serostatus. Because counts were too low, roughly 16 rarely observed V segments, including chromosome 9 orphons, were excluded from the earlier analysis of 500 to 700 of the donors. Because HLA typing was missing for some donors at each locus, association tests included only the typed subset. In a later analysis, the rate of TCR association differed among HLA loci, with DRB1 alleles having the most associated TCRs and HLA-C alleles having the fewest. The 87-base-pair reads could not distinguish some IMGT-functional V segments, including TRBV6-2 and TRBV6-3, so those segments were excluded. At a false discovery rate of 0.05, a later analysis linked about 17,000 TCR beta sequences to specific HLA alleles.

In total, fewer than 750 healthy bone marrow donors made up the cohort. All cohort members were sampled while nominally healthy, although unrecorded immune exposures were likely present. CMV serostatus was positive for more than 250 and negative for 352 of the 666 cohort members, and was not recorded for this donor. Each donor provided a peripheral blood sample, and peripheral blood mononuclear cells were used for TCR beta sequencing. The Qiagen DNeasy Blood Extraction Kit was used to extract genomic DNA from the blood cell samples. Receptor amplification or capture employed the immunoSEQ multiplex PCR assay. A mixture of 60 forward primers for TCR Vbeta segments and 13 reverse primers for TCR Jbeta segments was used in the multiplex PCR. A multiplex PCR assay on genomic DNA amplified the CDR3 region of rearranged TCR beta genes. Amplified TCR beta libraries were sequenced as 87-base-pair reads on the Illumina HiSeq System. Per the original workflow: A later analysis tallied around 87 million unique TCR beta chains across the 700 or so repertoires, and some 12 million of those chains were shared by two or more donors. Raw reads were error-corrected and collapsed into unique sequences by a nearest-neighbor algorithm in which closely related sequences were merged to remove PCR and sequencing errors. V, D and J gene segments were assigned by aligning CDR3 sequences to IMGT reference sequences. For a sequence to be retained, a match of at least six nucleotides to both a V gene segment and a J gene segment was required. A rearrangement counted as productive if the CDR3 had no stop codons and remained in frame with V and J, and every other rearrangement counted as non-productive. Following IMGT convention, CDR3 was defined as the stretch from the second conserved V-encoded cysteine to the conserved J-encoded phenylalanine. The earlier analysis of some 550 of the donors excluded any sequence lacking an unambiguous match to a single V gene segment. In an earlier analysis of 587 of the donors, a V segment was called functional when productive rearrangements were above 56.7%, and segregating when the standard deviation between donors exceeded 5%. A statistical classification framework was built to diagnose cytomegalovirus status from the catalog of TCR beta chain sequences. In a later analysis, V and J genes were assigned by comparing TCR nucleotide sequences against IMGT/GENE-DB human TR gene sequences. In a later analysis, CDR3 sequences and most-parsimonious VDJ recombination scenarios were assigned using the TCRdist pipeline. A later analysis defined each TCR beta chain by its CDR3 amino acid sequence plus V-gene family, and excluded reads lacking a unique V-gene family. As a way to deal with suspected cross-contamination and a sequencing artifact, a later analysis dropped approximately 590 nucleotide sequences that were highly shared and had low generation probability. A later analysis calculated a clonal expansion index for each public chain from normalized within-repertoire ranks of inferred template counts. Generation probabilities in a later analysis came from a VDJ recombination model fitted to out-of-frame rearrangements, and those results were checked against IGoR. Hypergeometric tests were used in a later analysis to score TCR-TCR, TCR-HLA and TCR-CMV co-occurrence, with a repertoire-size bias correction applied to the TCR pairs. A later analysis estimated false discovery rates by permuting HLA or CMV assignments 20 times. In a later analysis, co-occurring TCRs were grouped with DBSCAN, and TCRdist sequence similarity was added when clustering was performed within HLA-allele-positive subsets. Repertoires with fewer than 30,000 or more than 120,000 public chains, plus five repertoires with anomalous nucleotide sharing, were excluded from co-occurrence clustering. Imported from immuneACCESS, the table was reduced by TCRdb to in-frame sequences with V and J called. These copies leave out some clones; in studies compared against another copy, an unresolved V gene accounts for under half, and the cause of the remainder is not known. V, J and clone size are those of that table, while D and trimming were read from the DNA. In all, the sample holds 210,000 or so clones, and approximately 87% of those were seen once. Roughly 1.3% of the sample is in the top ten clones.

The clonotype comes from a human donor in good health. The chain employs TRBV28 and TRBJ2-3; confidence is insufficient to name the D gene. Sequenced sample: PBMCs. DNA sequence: TGTGCCAGCAGCCCGGTGACAGATACGCAGTATTTT. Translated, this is CASSPVTDTQYF.